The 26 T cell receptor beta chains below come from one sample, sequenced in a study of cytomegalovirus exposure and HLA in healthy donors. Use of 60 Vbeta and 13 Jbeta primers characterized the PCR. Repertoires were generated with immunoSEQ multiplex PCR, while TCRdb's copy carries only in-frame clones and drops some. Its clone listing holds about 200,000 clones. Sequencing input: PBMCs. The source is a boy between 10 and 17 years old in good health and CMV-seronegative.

CDR3 DNA sequence: TGTGCCAGCAGTTACTCGATCCAGGGATACTACGAGCAGTACTTC. It specifies CASSYSIQGYYEQYF. The J gene is TRBJ2-7, the V gene TRBV6-5, with a tentative D call TRBD1 (5 bases). Germline V gives CDR1 MNHEY, CDR2 SVGAGI. The CDR3 spans 15 residues. V was pared by 0 bases and J by 3 bases, with 12 bases between.

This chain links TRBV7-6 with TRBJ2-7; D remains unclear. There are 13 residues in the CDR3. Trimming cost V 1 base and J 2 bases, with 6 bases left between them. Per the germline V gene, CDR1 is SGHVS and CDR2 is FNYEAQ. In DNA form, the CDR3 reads TGTGCCAGCAGCTTAGGGCTAGCCTACGAGCAGTACTTC. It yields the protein CASSLGLAYEQYF.

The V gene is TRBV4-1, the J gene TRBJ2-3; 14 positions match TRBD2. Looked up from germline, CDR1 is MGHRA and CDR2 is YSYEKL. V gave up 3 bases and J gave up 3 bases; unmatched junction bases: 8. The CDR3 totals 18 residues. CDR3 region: CASSHETSGGARTDTQYF. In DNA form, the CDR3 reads TGCGCCAGCAGCCATGAGACTAGCGGGGGGGCGCGGACAGATACGCAGTATTTT.

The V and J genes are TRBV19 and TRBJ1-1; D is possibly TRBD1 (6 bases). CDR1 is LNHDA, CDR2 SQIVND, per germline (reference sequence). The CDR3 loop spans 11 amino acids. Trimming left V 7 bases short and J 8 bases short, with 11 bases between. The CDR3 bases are TGTGCCAGTAACCTGAGGGGGGAAGCTTTCTTT. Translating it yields CASNLRGEAFF. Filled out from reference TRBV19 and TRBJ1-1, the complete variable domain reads DGGITQSPKYLFRKEGQNVTLSCEQNLNHDAMYWYRQDPGQGLRLIYYSQIVNDFQKGDIAEGYSVSREKKESFPLTVTSAQKNPTAFYLCASNLRGEAFFGQGTRLTVV.

The CDR3 sequence: CASSLHSGAVAYGYTF. For the CDR3, the DNA is TGTGCCAGCAGCTTACACTCTGGTGCTGTCGCCTATGGCTACACCTTC. The V call is TRBV7-3, the J call TRBJ1-2, with D unclear. Germline V lookup: CDR1 SGHTA, CDR2 FQGTGA. V dropped 2 bases and J dropped 4 bases, with 17 bases sitting between them. This CDR3 has 16 residues.

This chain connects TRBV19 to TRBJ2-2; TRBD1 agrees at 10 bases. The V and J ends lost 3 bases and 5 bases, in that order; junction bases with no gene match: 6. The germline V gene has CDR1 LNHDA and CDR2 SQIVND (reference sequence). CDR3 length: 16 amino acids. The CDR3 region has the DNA TGTGCCAGTAGTATCGCCGGGACAGGGGTAACCGGGGAGCTGTTTTTT. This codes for CASSIAGTGVTGELFF.

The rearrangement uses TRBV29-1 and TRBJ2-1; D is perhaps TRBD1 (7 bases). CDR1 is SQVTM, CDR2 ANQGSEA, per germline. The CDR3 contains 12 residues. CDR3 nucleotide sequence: TGCAGTGCGGGACAGCCCTCCAGTGAGCAGTTCTTC. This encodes CSAGQPSSEQFF.

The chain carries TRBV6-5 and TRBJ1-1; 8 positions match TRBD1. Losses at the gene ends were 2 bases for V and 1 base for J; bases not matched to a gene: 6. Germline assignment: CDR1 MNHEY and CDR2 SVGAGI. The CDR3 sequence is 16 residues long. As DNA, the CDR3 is TGTGCCAGCAGTTACGAACCAGGGGGCGCGAACACTGAAGCTTTCTTT. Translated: CASSYEPGGANTEAFF.

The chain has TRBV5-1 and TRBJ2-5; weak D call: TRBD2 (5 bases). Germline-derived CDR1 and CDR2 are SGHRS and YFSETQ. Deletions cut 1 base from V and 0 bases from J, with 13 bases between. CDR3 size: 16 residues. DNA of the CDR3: TGCGCCAGCAGCTTGAGGAGCGGCTCCTACCAAGAGACCCAGTACTTC. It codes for CASSLRSGSYQETQYF.

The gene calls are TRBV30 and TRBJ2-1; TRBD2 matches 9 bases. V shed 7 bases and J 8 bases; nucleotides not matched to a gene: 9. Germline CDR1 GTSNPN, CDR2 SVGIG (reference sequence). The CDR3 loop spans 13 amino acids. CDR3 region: CALDWSGGYEQFF. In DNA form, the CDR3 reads TGTGCCTTGGACTGGAGCGGGGGGTATGAGCAGTTCTTC.

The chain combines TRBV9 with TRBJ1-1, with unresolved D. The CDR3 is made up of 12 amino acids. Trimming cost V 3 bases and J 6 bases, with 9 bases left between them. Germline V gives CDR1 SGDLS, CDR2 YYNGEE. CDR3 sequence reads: CASSAGRAEAFF. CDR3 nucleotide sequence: TGTGCCAGCAGCGCTGGGCGGGCTGAAGCTTTCTTT. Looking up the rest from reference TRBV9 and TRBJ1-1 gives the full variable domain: DSGVTQTPKHLITATGQRVTLRCSPRSGDLSVYWYQQSLDQGLQFLIQYYNGEERAKGNILERFSAQQFPDLHSELNLSSLELGDSALYFCASSAGRAEAFFGQGTRLTVV.

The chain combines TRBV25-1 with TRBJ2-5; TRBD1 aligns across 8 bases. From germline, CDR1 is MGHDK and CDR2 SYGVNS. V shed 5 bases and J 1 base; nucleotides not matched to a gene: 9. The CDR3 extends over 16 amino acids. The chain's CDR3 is CASSTPRQGTQETQYF. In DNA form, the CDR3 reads TGTGCCAGCAGTACGCCCAGACAGGGGACCCAAGAGACCCAGTACTTC.

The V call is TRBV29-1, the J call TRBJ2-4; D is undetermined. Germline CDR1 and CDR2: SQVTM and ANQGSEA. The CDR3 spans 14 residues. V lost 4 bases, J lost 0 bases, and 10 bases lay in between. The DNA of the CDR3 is TGCAGCGTTGGGTTCGGCGGAGCCAAAAACATTCAGTACTTC. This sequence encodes CSVGFGGAKNIQYF.

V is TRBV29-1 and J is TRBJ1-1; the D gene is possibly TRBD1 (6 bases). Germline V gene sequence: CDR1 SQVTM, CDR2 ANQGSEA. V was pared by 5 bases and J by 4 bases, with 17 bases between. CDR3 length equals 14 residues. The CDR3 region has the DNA TGCAGCGTTCCCCTAAAGGGGGGGGGCACTGAAGCTTTCTTT. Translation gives CSVPLKGGGTEAFF.

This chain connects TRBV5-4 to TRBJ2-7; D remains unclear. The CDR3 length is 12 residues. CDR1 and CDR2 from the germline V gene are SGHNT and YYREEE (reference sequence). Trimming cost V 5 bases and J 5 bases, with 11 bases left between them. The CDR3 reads CASSPPGDEQYF. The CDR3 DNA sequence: TGTGCCAGCAGTCCCCCCGGTGACGAGCAGTACTTC.

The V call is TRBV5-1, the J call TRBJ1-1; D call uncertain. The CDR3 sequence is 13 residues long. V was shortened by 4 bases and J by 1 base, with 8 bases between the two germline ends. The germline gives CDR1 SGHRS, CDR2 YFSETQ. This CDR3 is CASSLRQNTEAFF. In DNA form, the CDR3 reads TGCGCCAGCAGCCTGAGACAGAACACTGAAGCTTTCTTT.

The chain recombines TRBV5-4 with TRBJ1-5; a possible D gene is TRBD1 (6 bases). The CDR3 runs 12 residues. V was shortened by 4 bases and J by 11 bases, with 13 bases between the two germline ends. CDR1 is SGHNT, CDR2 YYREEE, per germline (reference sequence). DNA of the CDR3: TGTGCCAGCAGCCAAGGGGGTGGATCCCAGCATTTT. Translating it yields CASSQGGGSQHF.

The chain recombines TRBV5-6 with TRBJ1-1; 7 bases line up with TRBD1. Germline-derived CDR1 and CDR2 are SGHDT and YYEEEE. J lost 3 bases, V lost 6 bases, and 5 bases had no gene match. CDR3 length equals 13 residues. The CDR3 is CASIQTGDTEAFF. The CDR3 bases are TGTGCCAGCATCCAAACAGGGGACACTGAAGCTTTCTTT.

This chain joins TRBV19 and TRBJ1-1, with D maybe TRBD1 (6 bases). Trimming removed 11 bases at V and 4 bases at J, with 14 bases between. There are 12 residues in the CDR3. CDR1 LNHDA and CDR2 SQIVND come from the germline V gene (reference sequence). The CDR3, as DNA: TGTGCCTGCGGACAGCTCCTCACTGAAGCTTTCTTT. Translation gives CACGQLLTEAFF.

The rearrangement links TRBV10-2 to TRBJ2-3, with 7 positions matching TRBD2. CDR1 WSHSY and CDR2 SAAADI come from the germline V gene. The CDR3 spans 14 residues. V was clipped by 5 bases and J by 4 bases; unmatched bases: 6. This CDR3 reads CASSRRLAADTQYF. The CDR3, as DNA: TGCGCCAGCAGTAGACGACTAGCCGCAGATACGCAGTATTTT.

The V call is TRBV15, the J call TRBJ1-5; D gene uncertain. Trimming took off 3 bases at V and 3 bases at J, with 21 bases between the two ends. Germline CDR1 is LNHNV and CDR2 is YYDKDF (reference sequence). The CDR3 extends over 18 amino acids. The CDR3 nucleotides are TGTGCCACCAGCAGGTGGGTTGACGAGTGGGGAGACAATCAGCCCCAGCATTTT. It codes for CATSRWVDEWGDNQPQHF.

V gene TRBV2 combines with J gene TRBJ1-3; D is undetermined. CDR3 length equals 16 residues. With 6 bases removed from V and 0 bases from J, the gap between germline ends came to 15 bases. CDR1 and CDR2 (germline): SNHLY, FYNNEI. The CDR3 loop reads CASRGDGVGSGNTIYF. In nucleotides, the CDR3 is TGTGCCAGCAGGGGAGACGGCGTAGGCTCTGGAAACACCATATATTTT.

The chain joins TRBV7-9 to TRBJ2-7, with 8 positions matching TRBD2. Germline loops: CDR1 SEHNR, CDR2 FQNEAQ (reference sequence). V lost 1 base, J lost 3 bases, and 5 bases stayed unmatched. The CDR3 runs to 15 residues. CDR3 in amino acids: CASSLGSGGNYEQYF. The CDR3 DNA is TGTGCCAGCAGCTTAGGCAGCGGGGGTAACTACGAGCAGTACTTC.

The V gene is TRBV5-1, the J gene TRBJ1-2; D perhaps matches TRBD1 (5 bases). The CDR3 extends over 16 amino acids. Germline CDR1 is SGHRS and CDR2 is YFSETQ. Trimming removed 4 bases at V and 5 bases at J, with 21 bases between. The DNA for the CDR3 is TGCGCCAGCAGCCATAACCTCGGGACTGAGTTGTATGGCTACACCTTC. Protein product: CASSHNLGTELYGYTF.

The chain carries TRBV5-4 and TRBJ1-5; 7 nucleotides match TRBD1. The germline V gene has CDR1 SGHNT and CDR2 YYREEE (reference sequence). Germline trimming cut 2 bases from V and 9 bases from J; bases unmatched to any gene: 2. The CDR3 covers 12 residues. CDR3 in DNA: TGTGCCAGCAGCTTAAACAGGGGGCCCCAGCATTTT. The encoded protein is CASSLNRGPQHF.

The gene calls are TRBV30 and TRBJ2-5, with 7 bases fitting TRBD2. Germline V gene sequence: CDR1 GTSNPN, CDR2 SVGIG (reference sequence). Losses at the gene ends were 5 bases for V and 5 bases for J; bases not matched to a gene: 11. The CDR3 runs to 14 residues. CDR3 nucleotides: TGTGCCTGGCAAAGGGGACTATCAAGGGAGACCCAGTACTTC. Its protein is CAWQRGLSRETQYF.